This TCR beta chain was identified in a study of T cell changes during pregnancy in multiple sclerosis. Profiling relied on immunoSEQ multiplex PCR, and the TCRdb table lists in-frame clones only, not all of them. Altogether around 62,000 clones are present, roughly nine tenths being singletons, with the ten largest covering approximately 0.8%. The germline V gene encodes CDR1 SGHDT and CDR2 YYEEEE. V shed 4 bases, J shed 5 bases, and the junction held 7 bases outside the gene matches. This CDR3 comprises 15 residues. Sequenced material: CD4+ T cells from peripheral blood mononuclear cells, taken in the first trimester of pregnancy. This receptor was taken from a female donor with multiple sclerosis, enrolled in a pregnancy study. The rearrangement joins TRBV5-6 to TRBJ1-5; TRBD1 aligns across 9 bases. The CDR3 nucleotides read TGTGCCAGCAGCCCTGACAGGGGGACCCATCAGCCCCAGCATTTT. This codes for CASSPDRGTHQPQHF.